A single sample is the source of the 24 T cell receptor beta chains below, sequenced in a study of T cell responses to AZD1222 COVID-19 vaccine. Repertoires were generated with immunoSEQ multiplex PCR, while TCRdb's copy carries only in-frame clones and drops some. The sample contains approximately 160,000 clones, approximately 89% of which appear only once. The source material was peripheral blood, sampled on day 0 of AZD1222 vaccination. All receptors derive from an adult in good health.

The V and J genes are TRBV28 and TRBJ1-6, with TRBD1 as a possible D gene (5 bases). The V and J ends lost 3 bases and 7 bases respectively, with 13 bases between them. Germline-derived CDR1 and CDR2 are MDHEN and SYDVKM. The CDR3 covers 15 residues. The CDR3 loop is CASSLSGGWNSPLHF. CDR3 coding DNA: TGTGCCAGCAGTTTGAGCGGGGGGTGGAATTCACCCCTCCACTTT.

The rearrangement links TRBV9 to TRBJ2-1; 13 bases line up with TRBD2. Per the germline V gene, CDR1 is SGDLS and CDR2 is YYNGEE. V trimming: 4 bases; J trimming: 8 bases; junction bases outside the gene matches: 9. The CDR3 length is 16 residues. This CDR3 is CASSPLLTSGRHEQFF. The CDR3 bases are TGTGCCAGCAGCCCCCTCCTGACTAGCGGGAGGCATGAGCAGTTCTTC.

The rearrangement links TRBV12-3 or TRBV12-4 to TRBJ2-7; TRBD1 might be the D (6 bases). The CDR3 runs 13 residues. Deletions cut 6 bases from V and 1 base from J, with 10 bases between. CDR3 DNA: TGTGCCAGCAGCTGGGACATGTCCTACGAGCAGTACTTC. Translating it yields CASSWDMSYEQYF.

V is TRBV20-1 and J is TRBJ2-1, with TRBD2 identical over 10 bases. Germline V gene data show CDR1 as DFQATT and CDR2 as SNEGSKA (reference sequence). The CDR3 sequence is 14 residues long. The V and J ends lost 3 bases and 9 bases, in that order; junction bases with no gene match: 8. The CDR3 is CSASGLAGGGEQFF. The CDR3 DNA sequence: TGCAGTGCTAGTGGGTTAGCGGGAGGTGGTGAGCAGTTCTTC.

This rearrangement joins TRBV24-1 to TRBJ2-3, with no clear D. This CDR3 comprises 14 residues. The germline gives CDR1 KGHDR, CDR2 SFDVKD. Trimming shortened V by 4 bases and J by 5 bases, and 12 bases separated the two germline ends. The CDR3 DNA reads as TGTGCCACCAGTGACCTCGGCGGCGGAGATACGCAGTATTTT. It encodes CATSDLGGGDTQYF.

This clone was found once. The chain has TRBV6-2 or TRBV6-3 and TRBJ2-7; D possibly corresponds to TRBD2 (6 bases). The CDR3 loop spans 16 amino acids. From germline, CDR1 is MNHEY and CDR2 SVGEGT. The V gene lost 4 bases and the J gene lost 0 bases, with 16 bases spanning the gap. The CDR3 coding sequence is TGTGCCAGCAGTTCACGGAGCGGGTTCCGCTCCTACGAGCAGTACTTC. Protein sequence: CASSSRSGFRSYEQYF.

The chain carries TRBV6-2 or TRBV6-3 and TRBJ2-7; D ambiguous. CDR1 and CDR2 from the germline V gene are MNHEY and SVGEGT. The V gene lost 2 bases and the J gene lost 2 bases, with 13 bases spanning the gap. The CDR3 is 15 residues long. In DNA, the CDR3 is TGTGCCAGCAGTTACATTTTAGTTCAACCCTACGAGCAGTACTTC. Its protein is CASSYILVQPYEQYF.

CDR3 sequence (DNA): TGTGCCAGCAGCGTAAGCCAGGTTACTGGCTACACCTTC. It specifies CASSVSQVTGYTF. The rearrangement uses TRBV9 and TRBJ1-2; D remains unclear. The V end lost 1 base, the J end lost 7 bases, and 11 bases lay between the germline ends. CDR1 is SGDLS, CDR2 YYNGEE, per germline. CDR3 length: 13 residues.

The V call is TRBV28, the J call TRBJ1-4; D may be TRBD1 (5 bases). Trimming shortened V by 7 bases and J by 8 bases, and 20 bases separated the two germline ends. The CDR3 runs 15 residues. The germline V gene has CDR1 MDHEN and CDR2 SYDVKM. The CDR3 DNA is TGTGCCAGCACCCCCCTGCCCAGGGCAAAAGAAAAACTGTTTTTT. This encodes CASTPLPRAKEKLFF. Variable domain in full (rest from reference TRBV28 and TRBJ1-4): DVKVTQSSRYLVKRTGEKVFLECVQDMDHENMFWYRQDPGLGLRLIYFSYDVKMKEKGDIPEGYSVSREKKERFSLILESASTNQTSMYLCASTPLPRAKEKLFFGSGTQLSVL.

This clone was counted between two and nine times. The chain joins TRBV2 to TRBJ1-1; D uncertain. Germline CDR1 reads SNHLY; CDR2 reads FYNNEI. V was trimmed by 3 bases and J by 1 base, leaving 18 bases between them. This CDR3 spans 17 amino acids. The CDR3 DNA is TGTGCCAGCAGTGAGGGTAACAGAGACAAGCGGAACACTGAAGCTTTCTTT. It specifies CASSEGNRDKRNTEAFF.

A single count supports this clone. The gene calls are TRBV5-1 and TRBJ2-1, with 10 nucleotides matching TRBD2. Trimming took 4 bases from V and 0 from J; bases not matched to a gene: 16. This CDR3 region has 20 residues. The germline gives CDR1 SGHRS, CDR2 YFSETQ. The CDR3 loop is CASSGVGGLAAISSYNEQFF. The CDR3 DNA is TGCGCCAGCAGCGGGGTCGGAGGACTAGCGGCTATAAGCTCCTACAATGAGCAGTTCTTC.

The chain combines TRBV3-1 (or the pseudogene TRBV3-2) with TRBJ2-1; D remains ambiguous. The CDR3 contains 13 residues. Trimming shortened V by 4 bases and J by 1 base, and 5 bases separated the two germline ends. Looked up from germline, CDR1 is LGHDT and CDR2 is YNNKEL (reference sequence). CDR3 DNA sequence: TGTGCCAGCAGCCCTGAGTCCTACAATGAGCAGTTCTTC. It translates to CASSPESYNEQFF.

The chain links TRBV3-1 (or the pseudogene TRBV3-2) to TRBJ1-1; the D gene is possibly TRBD1 (5 bases). V gave up 1 base and J gave up 1 base, with 10 bases separating them. CDR3 length equals 15 residues. The germline V gene has CDR1 LGHDT and CDR2 YNNKEL (reference sequence). Here the CDR3 DNA reads TGTGCCAGCAGCCAAGTTTACAGGAGGAACACTGAAGCTTTCTTT. This encodes CASSQVYRRNTEAFF.

The J gene is TRBJ2-7, the V gene TRBV7-2; the D gene is possibly TRBD1 (6 bases). V lost 5 bases and J 2 bases, leaving 13 bases between the germline ends. The germline gives CDR1 SGHTA, CDR2 FQGNSA. This CDR3 spans 14 amino acids. The CDR3 DNA sequence: TGTGCCAGCAGCCCAAGCAGGGGCACCTACGAGCAGTACTTC. Amino acids: CASSPSRGTYEQYF. Variable domain in full (rest from reference TRBV7-2 and TRBJ2-7): GAGVSQSPSNKVTEKGKDVELRCDPISGHTALYWYRQSLGQGLEFLIYFQGNSAPDKSGLPSDRFSAERTGGSVSTLTIQRTQQEDSAVYLCASSPSRGTYEQYFGPGTRLTVT.

The chain is built from TRBV27 and TRBJ2-7, with 8 bases lining up with TRBD2. This CDR3 has 15 residues. In germline, CDR1 is MNHEY, CDR2 SMNVEV (reference sequence). V dropped 6 bases and J dropped 0; count of bases not matched to a gene: 7. CDR3 residues: CASRLSGTFSYEQYF. The CDR3 DNA reads TGTGCCAGCAGACTTAGCGGGACTTTCTCCTACGAGCAGTACTTC.

This rearrangement joins TRBV7-9 to TRBJ2-7; no definite D call. The CDR3 covers 14 residues. Germline loops: CDR1 SEHNR, CDR2 FQNEAQ (reference sequence). Trimming removed 4 bases at V and 0 bases at J, with 10 bases between. This CDR3 is CASSSSSSSYEQYF. As DNA, the CDR3 is TGTGCCAGCAGCTCCAGTTCCAGCTCCTACGAGCAGTACTTC.

A single count supports this clone. V gene TRBV4-2 combines with J gene TRBJ2-2; D is unclear. The CDR3 totals 16 residues. The germline V gene encodes CDR1 LGHNA and CDR2 YNFKEQ. V lost 0 bases, J lost 1 base, and 9 bases lay in between. As DNA, the CDR3 is TGTGCCAGCAGCCAAGACCCCGGCCTGAACACCGGGGAGCTGTTTTTT. It encodes CASSQDPGLNTGELFF.

The genes are TRBV30 and TRBJ2-5; 12 bases are a match to TRBD1. The trim removed 3 bases at V and 5 bases at J, leaving 10 bases unmatched. CDR1 GTSNPN and CDR2 SVGIG come from the germline V gene (reference sequence). The CDR3 has 16 residues. This chain's CDR3 is CAWRGTGGIGRETQYF. The CDR3 DNA reads TGTGCCTGGAGGGGGACAGGGGGCATCGGGAGGGAGACCCAGTACTTC.

This clone was counted a single time. The chain joins TRBV10-2 to TRBJ2-6; 7 bases are shared with TRBD2. Germline CDR1 WSHSY, CDR2 SAAADI. V trimming: 8 bases; J trimming: 3 bases; junction bases outside the gene matches: 16. The CDR3 extends over 18 amino acids. CDR3 nucleotides: TGCGCCAGCGCCAGTCCGGGAGGAGGGCTGGGTGGGGCCAACGTCCTGACTTTC. Its translation is CASASPGGGLGGANVLTF.

The chain's CDR3 is CATSRRRFEGITEAFF. CDR3 nucleotides: TGTGCCACCAGCAGACGGCGCTTTGAGGGTATAACTGAAGCTTTCTTT. J is TRBJ1-1 and V is TRBV15; no clear D. From germline, CDR1 is LNHNV and CDR2 YYDKDF (reference sequence). V was shortened by 2 bases and J by 5 bases, with 18 bases between the two germline ends. This CDR3 region has 16 residues.

The chain employs TRBV11-2 and TRBJ1-1; D is perhaps TRBD1 (6 bases). This CDR3 spans 15 amino acids. The germline V gene encodes CDR1 SGHAT and CDR2 FQNNGV. V gave up 1 base and J gave up 4 bases, with 13 bases separating them. The CDR3 region is CASSLASQGSTEAFF. CDR3 DNA sequence: TGTGCCAGCAGCTTAGCCAGCCAGGGGAGCACTGAAGCTTTCTTT. Complete variable domain (other parts from reference TRBV11-2 and TRBJ1-1): EAGVAQSPRYKIIEKRQSVAFWCNPISGHATLYWYQQILGQGPKLLIQFQNNGVVDDSQLPKDRFSAERLKGVDSTLKIQPAKLEDSAVYLCASSLASQGSTEAFFGQGTRLTVV.

The rearrangement links TRBV28 to TRBJ1-2; no reliable D call. The CDR3 sequence is 14 residues long. Germline V CDR1 and CDR2: MDHEN, SYDVKM. V dropped 3 bases and J dropped 6 bases, with 14 bases sitting between them. CDR3 coding DNA: TGTGCCAGCAGTTTGATGACACCGGCGGATGGCTACACCTTC. Translating it yields CASSLMTPADGYTF.

The chain combines TRBV5-1 with TRBJ2-3; weak D call: TRBD2 (6 bases). Deletions cut 4 bases from V and 5 bases from J, with 20 bases between. CDR1 is SGHRS and CDR2 is YFSETQ in the germline V gene. The CDR3 consists of 16 residues. CDR3 loop: CASSQMSGGVEDTQYF. CDR3 nucleotides: TGCGCCAGCAGCCAGATGAGCGGAGGGGTCGAAGATACGCAGTATTTT.

The rearrangement links TRBV19 to TRBJ2-5, with 7 bases lining up with TRBD1. V lost 5 bases and J lost 0; bases outside the gene matches: 9. There are 16 residues in the CDR3. CDR1 and CDR2 (germline): LNHDA, SQIVND (reference sequence). The CDR3 region has the DNA TGTGCCAGTAGTTCACGACAGGGCTTGTACCAAGAGACCCAGTACTTC. Translated: CASSSRQGLYQETQYF.